The T cell receptor (beta chain) described here comes from a study of post-analysis software for immune sequencing data. Overall study context: Clinical courses comprised relapsing-remitting, secondary progressive and progressive-relapsing multiple sclerosis.

Included in the TCR beta cDNA libraries were unique molecular identifiers. MiXCR was run by TCRdb on the PCR reads, yielding one entry per CDR3 protein. The sample includes around 190,000 distinct CDR3 sequences, around 29% of them seen just once. Study conclusions and caveats: TRBV5-6, TRBV5-1 and TRBV20-1 belonged to a set of about five TRBV segments that were more frequent in patients than controls.

At least ten counts were recorded for this clonotype. Its specificity is not known. Germline loops: CDR1 LGHNT, CDR2 FRNRAP. The CDR3 length is 17 residues. The junction had 12 bases not matched to a gene; V was cut back by 5 bases and J by 7 bases. The sequence was obtained from a girl aged 2-17 years with multiple sclerosis. The J gene is TRBJ2-1, the V gene TRBV12-5; 12 bases map to TRBD2. The specimen was blood. CDR3 DNA: TGTGCTAGTGGTCCTCCCCCCCTAGCGGGAGGGCCGAATGAGCAGTTCTTC. It codes for CASGPPPLAGGPNEQFF.